The 29 T cell receptor beta chains listed next were all sequenced from one sample in a study of blood T cell repertoires in COVID-19. Profiling relied on immunoSEQ multiplex PCR, and the TCRdb table lists in-frame clones only, not all of them. The sample has roughly 99,000 clones, around four fifths seen once; the top ten hold 4% to 5.5%. Material: peripheral blood. These receptors originate from a man between 65 and 85 years old with acute or convalescent COVID-19.

The V and J genes are TRBV18 and TRBJ1-1, with 8 bases aligning to TRBD1. The trim removed 1 base at V and 4 bases at J, leaving 14 bases unmatched. This CDR3 comprises 18 residues. Germline CDR1 and CDR2: KGHSH and LQKENI. The CDR3 loop is CASSPRAKDRVGFTEAFF. CDR3 DNA sequence: TGTGCCAGCTCACCACGGGCCAAGGACAGGGTCGGATTCACTGAAGCTTTCTTT.

The genes are TRBV7-3 and TRBJ2-1; 7 bases map to TRBD1. V lost 5 bases and J lost 0; bases outside the gene matches: 4. The germline V gene encodes CDR1 SGHTA and CDR2 FQGTGA. This CDR3 spans 15 amino acids. For the CDR3, the DNA is TGTGCCAGCAGCGGGACAGCAAGCTCCTACAATGAGCAGTTCTTC. It codes for CASSGTASSYNEQFF.

The J gene is TRBJ1-2, the V gene TRBV19; perhaps TRBD1 as D (6 bases). Germline V gives CDR1 LNHDA, CDR2 SQIVND (reference sequence). V lost 5 bases and J lost 7, with 14 bases in between. This CDR3 comprises 13 residues. The chain's CDR3 is CASSPNRDGGYTF. As DNA, the CDR3 is TGTGCCAGTAGTCCCAACAGGGACGGTGGCTACACCTTC.

V is TRBV7-9 and J is TRBJ2-7; 8 bases are a match to TRBD1. The trim removed 5 bases at V and 1 base at J, leaving 4 bases unmatched. CDR1 SEHNR and CDR2 FQNEAQ come from the germline V gene (reference sequence). The CDR3 spans 14 residues. CDR3 sequence: CASSQGTGSYEQYF. The CDR3 DNA sequence: TGTGCCAGCAGCCAAGGGACAGGTTCCTACGAGCAGTACTTC.

The chain joins TRBV3-1 (or the pseudogene TRBV3-2) to TRBJ2-1, with 7 positions matching TRBD2. Germline values: CDR1 LGHDT, CDR2 YNNKEL (reference sequence). V gave up 3 bases and J gave up 4 bases; unmatched junction bases: 6. The CDR3 has 15 amino acids. The CDR3 nucleotides read TGTGCCAGCAGCCAGGTGGCGGGGGAATACAATGAGCAGTTCTTC. Its translation is CASSQVAGEYNEQFF.

V is TRBV6-6 and J is TRBJ1-4, with TRBD1 matching over 7 bases. Looked up from germline, CDR1 is MNHNY and CDR2 is SVGAGI (reference sequence). The CDR3 runs 14 residues. With 5 bases clipped from V and 5 bases from J, the junction kept 5 bases outside the gene matches. The CDR3, as DNA: TGTGCCAGCAGTCGGGACAGCCAGAATGAAAAACTGTTTTTT. Its protein product is CASSRDSQNEKLFF.

The V call is TRBV5-1, the J call TRBJ1-2; D unclear. V was clipped by 0 bases and J by 14 bases, with 11 bases between them. CDR3 length equals 11 residues. In germline, CDR1 is SGHRS, CDR2 YFSETQ. Here the CDR3 DNA reads TGCGCCAGCAGCTTGGGTGCGGTTTTGACCTTC. It translates to CASSLGAVLTF.

This clone was observed once. The chain carries TRBV27 and TRBJ2-1, with 10 bases matching TRBD2. CDR1 and CDR2 from the germline V gene are MNHEY and SMNVEV (reference sequence). This CDR3 contains 16 residues. Trimming removed 2 bases from V and 4 bases from J; junction bases left unmatched: 5. The CDR3 coding sequence is TGTGCCAGCAGTTTAAGGCTAGCGGGGGCATACAATGAGCAGTTCTTC. This translates into CASSLRLAGAYNEQFF.

The V gene is TRBV7-9, the J gene TRBJ2-7; 15 bases are shared with TRBD2. In germline, CDR1 is SEHNR, CDR2 FQNEAQ (reference sequence). After removal of 5 bases from V and 4 bases from J, the junction contained 3 bases not matched to a gene. There are 15 residues in the CDR3. The CDR3 is CASSPGLAGGYEQYF. The CDR3, as DNA: TGTGCCAGCAGCCCGGGACTAGCGGGGGGATACGAGCAGTACTTC.

The chain couples TRBV4-3 to TRBJ1-1; D remains unclear. The V gene lost 6 bases and the J gene lost 3 bases, with 11 bases spanning the gap. Germline CDR1 is LGHNA and CDR2 is YSLEER. CDR3 length equals 13 residues. The CDR3 reads CASRGGFDTEAFF. CDR3 nucleotide sequence: TGCGCCAGCAGGGGAGGCTTCGACACTGAAGCTTTCTTT.

The chain couples TRBV4-3 to TRBJ1-2; maybe TRBD1 (5 bases). Germline V gene data show CDR1 as LGHNA and CDR2 as YSLEER. V lost 0 bases and J lost 10, with 12 bases in between. This CDR3 region has 13 residues. The chain's CDR3 is CASSQDTGVVYTF. The CDR3 nucleotides read TGCGCCAGCAGCCAAGATACGGGGGTTGTCTACACCTTC.

The V and J genes are TRBV19 and TRBJ1-4; D remains ambiguous. The V gene's germline CDR1 is LNHDA and CDR2 SQIVND (reference sequence). The CDR3 consists of 14 residues. V lost 6 bases to trimming and J lost 4 bases, with 12 bases between them. The CDR3 coding sequence is TGTGCCAGTAGGAGAACAGCTATTAATGAAAAACTGTTTTTT. Its protein is CASRRTAINEKLFF.

The CDR3 bases are TGCGCCAGCAGCGACACAGGGAAGAATTCACCCCTCCACTTT. Amino acids: CASSDTGKNSPLHF. The V call is TRBV5-1, the J call TRBJ1-6; D is possibly TRBD1 (6 bases). V shed 4 bases and J shed 7 bases, with 12 bases lying between them. Germline V CDR1 and CDR2: SGHRS, YFSETQ. The CDR3 has 14 residues.

This clone was seen more than once but under ten times. CDR3 sequence reads: CASSMSIGGEQFF. CDR3 nucleotides: TGTGCCAGTAGTATGAGTATCGGCGGTGAGCAGTTCTTC. This chain links TRBV19 with TRBJ2-1; the D is unclear. Germline V gene lookup returns CDR1 LNHDA and CDR2 SQIVND (reference sequence). The CDR3 loop spans 13 amino acids. The ends were cut back, 3 bases at V and 9 bases at J, with 12 bases in the middle.

A few counts support this clone. The chain uses TRBV5-1 and TRBJ1-4; D is possibly TRBD1 (6 bases). V lost 1 base and J lost 5, with 9 bases in between. Per the germline V gene, CDR1 is SGHRS and CDR2 is YFSETQ. The length of the CDR3 is 14 residues. The CDR3 region has the DNA TGCGCCAGCAGCTTGACGAGGGGGAATGAAAAACTGTTTTTT. It specifies CASSLTRGNEKLFF.

The chain carries TRBV6-5 and TRBJ1-3; TRBD1 aligns across 8 bases. This CDR3 is built from 14 residues. Germline V gene data show CDR1 as MNHEY and CDR2 as SVGAGI. J gave up 2 bases and V 6 bases, and 3 bases lay outside the gene matches. CDR3 amino acids: CASSPDRAGNTIYF. The CDR3, as DNA: TGTGCCAGCAGCCCGGACAGGGCTGGAAACACCATATATTTT.

The rearrangement joins TRBV6-5 to TRBJ1-2; 8 nucleotides match TRBD1. CDR3 size: 13 residues. Per the germline V gene, CDR1 is MNHEY and CDR2 is SVGAGI. The ends lost 5 bases at V and 8 bases at J; junction bases unmatched: 7. CDR3 nucleotides: TGTGCCAGCAGTCCCTGGACAGGGAACGGCTACACCTTC. Translated, it gives CASSPWTGNGYTF.

The chain is built from TRBV7-9 and TRBJ1-2, with D maybe TRBD1 (6 bases). V was shortened by 5 bases and J by 6 bases, with 19 bases between the two germline ends. Germline V gene data show CDR1 as SEHNR and CDR2 as FQNEAQ (reference sequence). The CDR3 consists of 15 residues. CDR3 protein: CASSHDWGGQDGYTF. Here the CDR3 DNA reads TGTGCCAGCAGCCACGATTGGGGGGGGCAGGATGGCTACACCTTC.

The V gene is TRBV14, the J gene TRBJ2-1; 11 nucleotides agree with TRBD2. Trimming removed 6 bases from V and 9 bases from J; junction bases left unmatched: 7. The CDR3 has 14 residues. CDR1 is SGHDN, CDR2 FVKESK, per germline. The chain's CDR3 is CASRATSGASEQFF. CDR3 coding DNA: TGTGCCAGCAGGGCGACTAGCGGGGCGAGTGAGCAGTTCTTC. The entire variable domain, with the rest obtained from reference TRBV14 and TRBJ2-1, is as follows: EAGVTQFPSHSVIEKGQTVTLRCDPISGHDNLYWYRRVMGKEIKFLLHFVKESKQDESGMPNNRFLAERTGGTYSTLKVQPAELEDSGVYFCASRATSGASEQFFGPGTRLTVL.

The chain is built from TRBV7-3 and TRBJ1-1; 7 bases map to TRBD1. Trimming removed 6 bases from V and 2 bases from J; junction bases left unmatched: 9. The CDR3 runs to 15 residues. The V gene's germline CDR1 is SGHTA and CDR2 FQGTGA. CDR3 sequence: CASSDRVDKNTEAFF. In DNA form, the CDR3 reads TGTGCCAGCAGTGACAGGGTCGATAAAAACACTGAAGCTTTCTTT.

V gene TRBV20-1 combines with J gene TRBJ1-2, with 8 positions matching TRBD1. This CDR3 has 14 residues. The J segment lost 4 bases and the V segment lost 3 bases, leaving 7 bases of the junction unmatched. Germline CDR1 reads DFQATT; CDR2 reads SNEGSKA (reference sequence). The CDR3 here is CSASGQGASYGYTF. The CDR3 DNA reads TGCAGTGCTAGTGGGCAGGGGGCCAGCTATGGCTACACCTTC.

The rearrangement uses TRBV10-3 and TRBJ2-3, with D possibly matching TRBD2 (6 bases). Trimming pared 1 base from V and 0 bases from J, leaving 14 bases between. The CDR3 sequence is 17 residues long. Germline V CDR1 and CDR2: ENHRY, SYGVKD. Here the CDR3 DNA reads TGTGCCATCAGTGAGTTTACCGGACTATCTAGCACAGATACGCAGTATTTT. Translation: CAISEFTGLSSTDTQYF.

The V call is TRBV2, the J call TRBJ2-3; 13 bases are a match to TRBD2. The CDR3 runs 16 residues. The V gene's germline CDR1 is SNHLY and CDR2 FYNNEI. V was pared by 8 bases and J by 6 bases, with 11 bases of the junction left unmatched. In DNA, the CDR3 is TGTGCCAGCTCCCTTTTGACTAGCGGGGGGAGTGATACGCAGTATTTT. Its translation is CASSLLTSGGSDTQYF.

V is TRBV4-3 and J is TRBJ1-2; possibly TRBD1 for D (6 bases). The CDR3 consists of 17 residues. Looked up from germline, CDR1 is LGHNA and CDR2 is YSLEER. Between the trimmed V and J ends, which lost 4 bases and 7 bases, there was a span of 25 bases. CDR3 in DNA: TGCGCCAGCAGCCCGGCTTACGGTTATACAGGGAGCGGTGGCTACACCTTC. Amino acid sequence: CASSPAYGYTGSGGYTF.

The chain links TRBV3-1 (or the pseudogene TRBV3-2) to TRBJ1-1; no firm D call. Deletions cut 0 bases from V and 4 bases from J, with 12 bases between. The germline CDR1 and CDR2 sequences are LGHDT and YNNKEL (reference sequence). The CDR3 consists of 15 residues. The CDR3 region is CASSQDPGLGTEAFF. CDR3 in DNA: TGTGCCAGCAGCCAAGATCCGGGGTTGGGCACTGAAGCTTTCTTT.

J is TRBJ1-4 and V is TRBV19; D ambiguous. V lost 3 bases and J lost 5, with 13 bases in between. Germline V CDR1 and CDR2: LNHDA, SQIVND (reference sequence). The CDR3 covers 15 residues. Here the CDR3 DNA reads TGTGCCAGTAGTATGGCGGTTCTTCTGAATGAAAAACTGTTTTTT. It translates to CASSMAVLLNEKLFF. Full variable domain (remainder filled in from reference TRBV19 and TRBJ1-4): DGGITQSPKYLFRKEGQNVTLSCEQNLNHDAMYWYRQDPGQGLRLIYYSQIVNDFQKGDIAEGYSVSREKKESFPLTVTSAQKNPTAFYLCASSMAVLLNEKLFFGSGTQLSVL.

The J gene is TRBJ1-1, the V gene TRBV15, with TRBD1 matching 7 bases. The CDR3 has 12 amino acids. V trimming: 6 bases; J trimming: 6 bases; junction bases outside the gene matches: 4. Germline assignment: CDR1 LNHNV and CDR2 YYDKDF (reference sequence). In DNA, the CDR3 is TGTGCCACCAGTCAGGGGGGACCTGAAGCTTTCTTT. This sequence encodes CATSQGGPEAFF.

The chain uses TRBV19 and TRBJ1-4; perhaps TRBD1 as D (6 bases). The CDR3 length is 16 residues. Germline CDR1 LNHDA, CDR2 SQIVND (reference sequence). V dropped 4 bases and J dropped 5 bases, with 17 bases sitting between them. CDR3 residues: CASSKAPGHGNEKLFF. The DNA for the CDR3 is TGTGCCAGTAGTAAGGCACCGGGACACGGAAATGAAAAACTGTTTTTT.

This clone has just a few counts. J is TRBJ2-7 and V is TRBV19; 8 bases match TRBD1. After removal of 5 bases from V and 3 bases from J, the junction contained 0 bases not matched to a gene. The germline CDR1 and CDR2 sequences are LNHDA and SQIVND (reference sequence). This CDR3 has 12 amino acids. The CDR3 here is CASSDRGYEQYF. The CDR3 DNA reads as TGTGCCAGTAGTGACAGGGGCTACGAGCAGTACTTC.